The present entry profiles one T cell receptor beta chain with its context. Its antigen is not known. Trimming stripped 7 bases from V and 6 bases from J, with 11 bases between. The CDR3 runs to 12 residues. Germline values: CDR1 LGHNT, CDR2 FRNRAP. The entry originates in a study of radiotherapy plus CTLA-4 blockade in lung cancer. Turning to the study itself: With 31% of patients having disease control, objective responses were seen in approximately 17%. Study-level results: After treatment with radiotherapy plus ipilimumab, TCR clones that came from the tumor expanded in blood.

Sequencing was performed with immunoSEQ multiplex PCR; in TCRdb, only in-frame clones are kept and a portion is missing. The sample consists of about 60,000 clones, just over 75% of them appearing once. This chain connects TRBV12-5 to TRBJ2-3; a possible D gene is TRBD1 (7 bases). Here the sequenced sample was peripheral blood, taken from a patient treated with radiotherapy plus ipilimumab. This TCR was recovered from a human donor with non-small cell lung cancer who had a partial response to radiotherapy plus ipilimumab. In DNA, the CDR3 is TGTGCTAGTGCGACAGGGAGGGATACGCAGTATTTT. Translating it yields CASATGRDTQYF.